The 9 T cell receptor beta chains given below trace back to one sample, sequenced in a study of OX40 agonist ivuxolimab in advanced cancers. Using immunoSEQ multiplex PCR, the repertoire was profiled, and TCRdb retains in-frame clones only, with some absent. The sample has approximately 65,000 clones; around 86% are singletons. The sample in question was CD4+ or CD8+ T cells sorted from blood, obtained in a trial of the OX40 agonist ivuxolimab. The receptors shown here come from an adult with an advanced solid tumor such as melanoma, head and neck, liver or kidney cancer.

This clone was found a few times. This rearrangement joins TRBV6-5 to TRBJ1-4; no reliable D call. Germline CDR1 MNHEY, CDR2 SVGAGI. The CDR3 runs 12 residues. V was trimmed by 6 bases and J by 7 bases, leaving 9 bases between them. In DNA, the CDR3 is TGTGCCAGCAGGGGATCCCCTGAAAAACTGTTTTTT. This sequence encodes CASRGSPEKLFF.

The gene calls are TRBV18 and TRBJ2-5, with D unresolved. The CDR3 length is 14 residues. The germline V and J ends were trimmed by 0 bases and 5 bases, with 10 bases remaining between them. Germline CDR1 reads KGHSH; CDR2 reads LQKENI. CDR3 coding DNA: TGTGCCAGCTCACCACCGGGGTTAGGGGAGACCCAGTACTTC. Protein product: CASSPPGLGETQYF.

The rearrangement joins TRBV18 to TRBJ1-1, with a weak D call TRBD1 (5 bases). The CDR3 extends over 15 amino acids. V was pared by 4 bases and J by 0 bases, with 12 bases between. Germline V gene data show CDR1 as KGHSH and CDR2 as LQKENI. The CDR3 is CASSLQGGMNTEAFF. CDR3 bases: TGTGCCAGCTCACTTCAGGGAGGCATGAACACTGAAGCTTTCTTT.

DNA of the CDR3: TGTGCCATCAGTGACGGGGATGTCATGAACACTGAAGCTTTCTTT. Translation: CAISDGDVMNTEAFF. This chain joins TRBV10-3 and TRBJ1-1, with D unresolved. Germline lookup yields CDR1 ENHRY and CDR2 SYGVKD. Deletions cut 3 bases from V and 0 bases from J, with 11 bases between. The CDR3 covers 15 residues.

In this sample, this clone turned up a few times. The CDR3 nucleotides are TGCGCCAGCAGCTCACGGGAGGCTAATTCACCCCTCCACTTT. It codes for CASSSREANSPLHF. The V and J genes are TRBV4-1 and TRBJ1-6; D is undetermined. From germline, CDR1 is MGHRA and CDR2 YSYEKL. The CDR3 consists of 14 residues. V gave up 5 bases and J gave up 6 bases, with 11 bases separating them.

This clone was picked up a small number of times. The CDR3 is CAWRTGFDTEAFF. For the CDR3, the DNA is TGTGCCTGGAGAACAGGGTTTGACACTGAAGCTTTCTTT. The chain has TRBV30 and TRBJ1-1, with D possibly TRBD1 on 6 matching bases. Germline V gives CDR1 GTSNPN, CDR2 SVGIG (reference sequence). The CDR3 sequence is 13 residues long. V lost 3 bases to trimming and J lost 3 bases, with 11 bases between them.

This clone has a single count. This chain joins TRBV5-1 and TRBJ2-5; 9 bases are shared with TRBD1. With 6 bases clipped from V and 5 bases from J, the junction kept 8 bases outside the gene matches. The CDR3 loop spans 14 amino acids. Per the germline V gene, CDR1 is SGHRS and CDR2 is YFSETQ. CDR3 nucleotides: TGCGCCAGCACCCTTACAGGGGGCGGGGAGACCCAGTACTTC. Its protein is CASTLTGGGETQYF.

This sequence joins TRBV5-1 and TRBJ1-6; D ambiguous. V lost 5 bases to trimming and J lost 4 bases, with 13 bases between them. Germline V gives CDR1 SGHRS, CDR2 YFSETQ. The CDR3 sequence is 15 residues long. The CDR3 here is CASSPDLRYNSPLHF. The DNA of the CDR3 is TGCGCCAGCAGTCCGGACCTGAGGTATAATTCACCCCTCCACTTT. The entire variable domain, with the rest obtained from reference TRBV5-1 and TRBJ1-6, is as follows: KAGVTQTPRYLIKTRGQQVTLSCSPISGHRSVSWYQQTPGQGLQFLFEYFSETQRNKGNFPGRFSGRQFSNSRSEMNVSTLELGDSALYLCASSPDLRYNSPLHFGNGTRLTVT.

This sequence joins TRBV5-1 and TRBJ2-5; weak D call: TRBD2 (7 bases). V was trimmed by 4 bases and J by 5 bases, leaving 18 bases between them. This CDR3 has 15 residues. Germline V CDR1 and CDR2: SGHRS, YFSETQ. CDR3 sequence (DNA): TGCGCCAGCAGCCTGACTGTCGGGGGGCGGGAGACCCAGTACTTC. Its translation is CASSLTVGGRETQYF.